The entry that follows covers one T cell receptor (beta chain) sequence. Its antigen is unknown. The data originate from a study of cytomegalovirus exposure and HLA in healthy donors. Vbeta (60) and Jbeta (13) primers were used in the PCR. TCRdb keeps only in-frame clones here, not all; method: immunoSEQ multiplex PCR. This table has about 100,000 clones, 81% appearing once. Healthy bone marrow donors made up the donor group. General study findings and limits: TCR beta V- and J-gene trimming, according to a later analysis, was linked to a missense DCLRE1C variant. In a later analysis, across HLA loci, associated TCR counts were highest for DRB1, lowest for HLA-C. For most TCR beta V segments, an earlier analysis put the productive rate at about 87% or about 30% of the time.

The CDR3 spans 14 residues. Germline V lookup: CDR1 SGHRS, CDR2 YFSETQ. V lost 3 bases and J 4 bases, leaving 14 bases between the germline ends. This chain connects TRBV5-1 to TRBJ2-7; a weak D match, TRBD2 (6 bases). Sequenced input: PBMCs. The clonotype comes from a woman aged 70-85 years in good health and CMV-seropositive. The CDR3 DNA follows: TGCGCCAGCAGCTCCATTAGCGGCCCTTACGAGCAGTACTTC. The encoded protein is CASSSISGPYEQYF.